This TCR beta chain was identified in a study of blood T cell repertoires in COVID-19. Seattle patients were enrolled during active infection and followed longitudinally. Sequencing used immunoSEQ multiplex PCR; TCRdb keeps in-frame clones, though not all of them. The sample lists approximately 290,000 clones, 70% to 90% occurring once. The length of the CDR3 is 10 residues. CDR1 and CDR2 (germline): MGHDK, SYGVNS. V lost 10 bases, J lost 9 bases, and 10 bases lay in between. The TCR sequence derives from a human donor with COVID-19, enrolled during active disease. The donor label of this sample is uncertain. V and J are TRBV25-1 and TRBJ2-1; D gene uncertain. The sequenced sample was peripheral blood. CDR3 sequence: CATKDFEQFF. As DNA, the CDR3 is TGTGCCACCAAAGACTTTGAGCAGTTCTTC.